The 11 T cell receptor beta chains below come from one sample, sequenced in a study of OX40 agonist ivuxolimab in advanced cancers. The library came from the immunoSEQ multiplex PCR assay. Not all clones reach the TCRdb copy of this immuneACCESS table, which keeps in-frame sequences only. Checked studies attribute under half of the gap to unresolved V genes and leave the rest unexplained. Present in this sample are about 33,000 clones, about three quarters of which were seen just once. In total, the top ten clones hold roughly 25% of the sample. The material was CD4+ or CD8+ T cells sorted from blood, obtained in a trial of the OX40 agonist ivuxolimab. The receptor set was obtained from an adult with an advanced solid tumor such as melanoma, head and neck, liver or kidney cancer.

The chain carries TRBV5-6 and TRBJ1-6, with D possibly matching TRBD1 (6 bases). Germline loops: CDR1 SGHDT, CDR2 YYEEEE. This CDR3 contains 13 residues. V dropped 1 base and J dropped 7 bases, with 6 bases sitting between them. CDR3 DNA sequence: TGTGCCAGCAGCTTGAGGGGGAATTCACCCCTCCACTTT. Its translation: CASSLRGNSPLHF.

This clone was seen a single time. This chain uses TRBV2 with TRBJ2-1; 11 positions agree with TRBD2. Germline CDR1 SNHLY, CDR2 FYNNEI. The junction had 10 bases not matched to a gene; V was cut back by 7 bases and J by 5 bases. The CDR3 covers 16 residues. The DNA of the CDR3 is TGTGCCAGCACCCACCTAGCGGGGGGCCCCAACAATGAGCAGTTCTTC. Its protein product is CASTHLAGGPNNEQFF.

This clone was observed a single time. This rearrangement joins TRBV9 to TRBJ1-1, with D hard to call. With 3 bases removed from V and 3 bases from J, the gap between germline ends came to 15 bases. The CDR3 is made up of 15 amino acids. Germline CDR1 and CDR2: SGDLS and YYNGEE. CDR3 in amino acids: CASSALLGPYTEAFF. The CDR3 nucleotides read TGTGCCAGCAGCGCCCTTCTAGGACCTTACACTGAAGCTTTCTTT. Variable domain in full (rest from reference TRBV9 and TRBJ1-1): DSGVTQTPKHLITATGQRVTLRCSPRSGDLSVYWYQQSLDQGLQFLIQYYNGEERAKGNILERFSAQQFPDLHSELNLSSLELGDSALYFCASSALLGPYTEAFFGQGTRLTVV.

This chain joins TRBV11-2 and TRBJ1-6; no definite D call. V dropped 4 bases and J dropped 8 bases, with 12 bases sitting between them. Per the germline V gene, CDR1 is SGHAT and CDR2 is FQNNGV. The CDR3 sequence is 14 residues long. CDR3 sequence (DNA): TGTGCCAGCAGCTCTCCCTATAGGGATTCACCCCTCCACTTT. Protein product: CASSSPYRDSPLHF.

The chain employs TRBV19 and TRBJ1-5; D perhaps matches TRBD1 (5 bases). The CDR3 runs to 15 residues. Trimming stripped 5 bases from V and 0 bases from J, with 11 bases between. Germline-derived CDR1 and CDR2 are LNHDA and SQIVND (reference sequence). CDR3 in DNA: TGTGCCAGTAGTCTAAAGACAGTTAGCAATCAGCCCCAGCATTTT. Translation: CASSLKTVSNQPQHF.

The V gene is TRBV4-1, the J gene TRBJ1-2; D may be TRBD1 (5 bases). Germline CDR1 MGHRA, CDR2 YSYEKL. Deletions cut 4 bases from V and 4 bases from J, with 10 bases between. CDR3 length equals 13 residues. The CDR3 bases are TGCGCCAGCAGCCTTCAGGGCTTCTATGGCTACACCTTC. Amino acids: CASSLQGFYGYTF.

This clone was detected only once. The genes are TRBV6-1 and TRBJ2-7; D may be TRBD2 (7 bases). The germline V and J ends were trimmed by 2 bases and 5 bases, with 22 bases remaining between them. CDR1 is MNHNS and CDR2 is SASEGT in the germline V gene. The CDR3 is 17 amino acids. CDR3 DNA: TGTGCCAGCAGTGAATGGGGGGGACGGGGGGCGGTGAACGAGCAGTACTTC. Translated: CASSEWGGRGAVNEQYF.

The gene calls are TRBV2 and TRBJ1-5; D unresolved. Trimming took 0 bases from V and 1 from J, leaving 4 bases between them. CDR3 length: 14 amino acids. CDR1 SNHLY and CDR2 FYNNEI come from the germline V gene. This CDR3 reads CASSEAWSNQPQHF. For the CDR3, the DNA is TGTGCCAGCAGTGAAGCGTGGAGCAATCAGCCCCAGCATTTT. Filled out from reference TRBV2 and TRBJ1-5, the complete variable domain reads EPEVTQTPSHQVTQMGQEVILRCVPISNHLYFYWYRQILGQKVEFLVSFYNNEISEKSEIFDDQFSVERPDGSNFTLKIRSTKLEDSAMYFCASSEAWSNQPQHFGDGTRLSIL.

The chain uses TRBV19 and TRBJ1-5; D possibly corresponds to TRBD1 (6 bases). The CDR3 length is 15 residues. Germline-derived CDR1 and CDR2 are LNHDA and SQIVND (reference sequence). CDR3 sequence (DNA): TGTGCGTCAAAAGGGGGGTCGGATAGCAATCAGCCCCAGCATTTT. It encodes CASKGGSDSNQPQHF.

This chain joins TRBV5-6 and TRBJ1-1; a possible D gene is TRBD1 (5 bases). The CDR3 contains 13 residues. The V gene lost 4 bases and the J gene lost 11 bases, with 18 bases spanning the gap. Germline CDR1 and CDR2: SGHDT and YYEEEE. The CDR3 reads CASSQGQRRDAFF. DNA of the CDR3: TGTGCCAGCAGCCAAGGACAAAGACGGGATGCTTTCTTT.

This sequence joins TRBV19 and TRBJ1-4, with D uncertain. With 4 bases removed from V and 8 bases from J, the gap between germline ends came to 11 bases. The CDR3 totals 13 residues. CDR1 and CDR2 from the germline V gene are LNHDA and SQIVND (reference sequence). This CDR3 is CASSTGRREKLFF. The CDR3 DNA is TGTGCCAGTAGTACGGGCCGTCGGGAAAAACTGTTTTTT.